Listed here are 13 T cell receptor beta chains from one sample, sequenced in a study of blood T cell repertoires in COVID-19. Clones were read by immunoSEQ multiplex PCR, and TCRdb kept only the in-frame ones, dropping some. This table holds approximately 47,000 clones, roughly 88% found once. Sequencing input: peripheral blood. The receptors stem from a woman between 55 and 75 years old with acute or convalescent COVID-19.

J is TRBJ2-7 and V is TRBV7-3; D may be TRBD1 (6 bases). Between the trimmed V and J ends, which lost 3 bases and 1 base, there was a span of 13 bases. The germline V gene encodes CDR1 SGHTA and CDR2 FQGTGA. This CDR3 region has 15 residues. The DNA of the CDR3 is TGTGCCAGCAGCTTGGGGGCAGGGATTTCCTACGAGCAGTACTTC. Translating it yields CASSLGAGISYEQYF.

CDR3 in DNA: TGTGCCAGCACTTCTAGCGGGAGGGAGGATACGCAGTATTTT. Translating gives CASTSSGREDTQYF. The J gene is TRBJ2-3, the V gene TRBV5-4; TRBD2 agrees at 12 bases. This CDR3 has 14 amino acids. From germline, CDR1 is SGHNT and CDR2 YYREEE (reference sequence). The junction had 5 bases not matched to a gene; V was cut back by 6 bases and J by 6 bases.

The rearrangement links TRBV9 to TRBJ1-5; D uncertain. Germline-derived CDR1 and CDR2 are SGDLS and YYNGEE. The length of the CDR3 is 13 residues. Trimming took off 0 bases at V and 11 bases at J, with 12 bases between the two ends. DNA of the CDR3: TGTGCCAGCAGCGTAGTACCAGACTCGGCCCAGCATTTT. Its protein product is CASSVVPDSAQHF.

This chain joins TRBV30 and TRBJ1-1, with 8 nucleotides matching TRBD1. The CDR3 is made up of 19 amino acids. The V gene's germline CDR1 is GTSNPN and CDR2 SVGIG (reference sequence). Germline trimming cut 3 bases from V and 0 bases from J; bases unmatched to any gene: 18. The CDR3 sequence is CAWRISRGRRMFMNTEAFF. The CDR3 coding sequence is TGTGCCTGGAGGATATCCAGGGGGCGCCGAATGTTCATGAACACTGAAGCTTTCTTT.

The rearrangement joins TRBV5-1 to TRBJ2-2; 8 bases match TRBD2. V dropped 7 bases and J dropped 1; count of bases not matched to a gene: 3. Germline loops: CDR1 SGHRS, CDR2 YFSETQ. The CDR3 spans 14 residues. For the CDR3, the DNA is TGCGCCAGCGAGGGACTAGGGAACACCGGGGAGCTGTTTTTT. Amino acid sequence: CASEGLGNTGELFF.

This chain uses TRBV6-5 with TRBJ1-1; 11 bases line up with TRBD1. Germline trimming cut 5 bases from V and 8 bases from J; bases unmatched to any gene: 10. Germline loops: CDR1 MNHEY, CDR2 SVGAGI. CDR3 length: 15 residues. Written as DNA, the CDR3 is TGTGCCAGCAGTCACGATTGGACAGGGGGCTACGAAGCTTTCTTT. The encoded protein is CASSHDWTGGYEAFF.

The chain uses TRBV24-1 and TRBJ1-2; tentative D call: TRBD1 (6 bases). The length of the CDR3 is 19 residues. V was clipped by 4 bases and J by 8 bases, with 31 bases between them. CDR1 KGHDR and CDR2 SFDVKD come from the germline V gene. CDR3 residues: CATSDSRDNSRGLSKGYTF. The CDR3 nucleotides are TGTGCCACCAGTGACTCTAGGGACAACTCCAGGGGATTAAGTAAGGGCTACACCTTC.

V usage is TRBV5-4 and J usage is TRBJ2-5; a possible D gene is TRBD2 (5 bases). The CDR3 consists of 15 residues. Germline loops: CDR1 SGHNT, CDR2 YYREEE (reference sequence). Between the trimmed V and J ends, which lost 1 base and 2 bases, there was a span of 12 bases. CDR3 sequence: CASSLRGSGQETQYF. CDR3 DNA sequence: TGTGCCAGCAGCTTGAGAGGGTCAGGACAAGAGACCCAGTACTTC.

The rearrangement uses TRBV27 and TRBJ2-1; D perhaps matches TRBD2 (7 bases). The V gene's germline CDR1 is MNHEY and CDR2 SMNVEV (reference sequence). CDR3 length: 17 residues. The ends were cut back, 5 bases at V and 0 bases at J, with 17 bases in the middle. CDR3 coding DNA: TGTGCCAGCAGTCCCGGGGGGAGGGGGAGCTCCTACAATGAGCAGTTCTTC. Encoded protein: CASSPGGRGSSYNEQFF.

The chain recombines TRBV10-3 with TRBJ2-7; 13 bases line up with TRBD2. Germline CDR1 is ENHRY and CDR2 is SYGVKD. This CDR3 has 14 residues. J was trimmed by 7 bases and V by 10 bases; bases with no gene match: 10. DNA of the CDR3: TGTGCCAGCCAACTAGCGGGAGGGCAAAAAGAGCAGTACTTC. Amino acid sequence: CASQLAGGQKEQYF.

In its sample, this clone was seen a few times. This chain connects TRBV29-1 to TRBJ1-5, with 9 positions matching TRBD1. This CDR3 has 18 amino acids. Germline trimming cut 3 bases from V and 5 bases from J; bases unmatched to any gene: 17. The germline V gene encodes CDR1 SQVTM and CDR2 ANQGSEA. This chain's CDR3 is CSVDGTGRIDSADQPQHF. In DNA form, the CDR3 reads TGCAGCGTTGACGGGACAGGGAGGATAGATAGTGCTGATCAGCCCCAGCATTTT.

This clone has a single count. The chain joins TRBV6-5 to TRBJ1-2, with a tentative D call TRBD1 (5 bases). Per the germline V gene, CDR1 is MNHEY and CDR2 is SVGAGI. This CDR3 has 13 residues. V dropped 6 bases and J dropped 6 bases, with 14 bases sitting between them. The CDR3 DNA is TGTGCCAGCAGGCGCCGGACGGGGGATGGCTACACCTTC. This encodes CASRRRTGDGYTF.

The V and J genes are TRBV6-5 and TRBJ2-1; TRBD2 matches 10 bases. The germline CDR1 and CDR2 sequences are MNHEY and SVGAGI. The CDR3 totals 15 residues. Unmatched junction bases numbered 10, after V lost 7 bases and J lost 7 bases. CDR3 in DNA: TGTGCCAGCATCCCTCTAGCGGGAGTCGGGAATGAGCAGTTCTTC. This translates into CASIPLAGVGNEQFF.